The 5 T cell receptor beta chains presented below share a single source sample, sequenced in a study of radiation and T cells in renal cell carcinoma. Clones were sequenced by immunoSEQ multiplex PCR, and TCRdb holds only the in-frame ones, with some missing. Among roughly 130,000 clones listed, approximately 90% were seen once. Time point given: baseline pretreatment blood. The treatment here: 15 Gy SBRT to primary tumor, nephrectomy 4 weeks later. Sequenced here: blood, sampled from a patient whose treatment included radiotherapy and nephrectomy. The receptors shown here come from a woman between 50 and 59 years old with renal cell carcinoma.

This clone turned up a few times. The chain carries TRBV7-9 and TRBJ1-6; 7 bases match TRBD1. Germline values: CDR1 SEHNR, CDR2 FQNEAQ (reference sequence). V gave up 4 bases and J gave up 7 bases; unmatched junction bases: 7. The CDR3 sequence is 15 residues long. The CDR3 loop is CASSYQGVHNSPLHF. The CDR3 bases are TGTGCCAGCAGCTATCAGGGGGTTCACAATTCACCCCTCCACTTT.

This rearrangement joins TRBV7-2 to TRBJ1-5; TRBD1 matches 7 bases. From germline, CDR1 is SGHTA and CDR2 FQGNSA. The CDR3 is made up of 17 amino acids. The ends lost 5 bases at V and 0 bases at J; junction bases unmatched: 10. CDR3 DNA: TGTGCCAGCAGCCGACAGGGTCCAATCTATAGCAATCAGCCCCAGCATTTT. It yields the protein CASSRQGPIYSNQPQHF.

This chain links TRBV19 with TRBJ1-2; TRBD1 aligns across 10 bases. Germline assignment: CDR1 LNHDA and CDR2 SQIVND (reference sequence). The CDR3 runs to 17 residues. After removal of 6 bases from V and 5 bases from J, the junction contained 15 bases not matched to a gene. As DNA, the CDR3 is TGTGCCAGTAGGAAAGCCAGGACAGGGGGTGATGAATATGGCTACACCTTC. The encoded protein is CASRKARTGGDEYGYTF. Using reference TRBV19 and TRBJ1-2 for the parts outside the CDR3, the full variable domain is DGGITQSPKYLFRKEGQNVTLSCEQNLNHDAMYWYRQDPGQGLRLIYYSQIVNDFQKGDIAEGYSVSREKKESFPLTVTSAQKNPTAFYLCASRKARTGGDEYGYTFGSGTRLTVV.

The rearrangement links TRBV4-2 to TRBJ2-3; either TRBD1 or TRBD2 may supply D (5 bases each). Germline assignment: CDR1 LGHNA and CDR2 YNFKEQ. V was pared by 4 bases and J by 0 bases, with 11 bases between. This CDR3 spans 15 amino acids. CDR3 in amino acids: CASSRPWGSTDTQYF. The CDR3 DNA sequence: TGTGCCAGCAGCCGACCCTGGGGGAGCACAGATACGCAGTATTTT.

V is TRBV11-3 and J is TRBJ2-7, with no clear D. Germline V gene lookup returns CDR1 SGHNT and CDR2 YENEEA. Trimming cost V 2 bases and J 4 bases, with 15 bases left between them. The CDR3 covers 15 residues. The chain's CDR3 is CASSLYSSSSYEQYF. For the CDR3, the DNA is TGTGCCAGCAGCTTATATTCGTCAAGTTCTTACGAGCAGTACTTC.